Listed below are T cell receptor beta chains from one sample, sequenced in a study of OX40 agonist ivuxolimab in advanced cancers. Repertoires were generated with immunoSEQ multiplex PCR, while TCRdb's copy carries only in-frame clones and drops some. The profile shows tens of thousands of clones, about 85% of them singletons. Sequencing used CD4+ or CD8+ T cells sorted from blood, obtained in a trial of the OX40 agonist ivuxolimab. These receptor sequences come from an adult with an advanced solid tumor such as melanoma, head and neck, liver or kidney cancer. Each CDR3 is given with its conserved first and last residue. D genes are given only for firm matches. A clone size is listed for some rows: how often the clone was seen (once, few, many), or a class if it is expanded.

abundance,j_gene,d_gene,v_gene,CDR3nt,CDR3aa
.,TRBJ1-1,.,TRBV27,TGTGCCAGCAGTTTGGACAGCCGAGGGGACACTGAAGCTTTCTTT,CASSLDSRGDTEAFF
.,TRBJ1-5,TRBD1,TRBV6-1,TGTGCCAGCAGTACCACAGGGGCCAATCAGCCCCAGCATTTT,CASSTTGANQPQHF
.,TRBJ2-7,.,TRBV28,TGTGCCAGCAGTGCCTCAGACCAGGGCACCTACGAGCAGTACTTC,CASSASDQGTYEQYF
once,TRBJ2-7,TRBD1,TRBV4-1,TGCGCCAGCAGCCTGGGACAGGGCAGCTCCTACGAGCAGTACTTC,CASSLGQGSSYEQYF
.,TRBJ1-2,TRBD1,TRBV6-6,TGTGCCAGCCACGGGACAGAAAACTATGGCTACACCTTC,CASHGTENYGYTF
.,TRBJ2-5,.,TRBV7-9,TGTGCCAGCAGCCCTGGACAGTCCCAAGAGACCCAGTACTTC,CASSPGQSQETQYF
.,TRBJ2-1,TRBD1,TRBV6-4,TGTGCCAGCAGTATCGACAGGGGTGAGGAGCAGTTCTTC,CASSIDRGEEQFF
.,TRBJ1-1,TRBD1,TRBV2,TGTGCCAGCAGTGAAGGGCAGGGGGTGAACACTGAAGCTTTCTTT,CASSEGQGVNTEAFF
.,TRBJ2-3,TRBD2,TRBV15,TGTGCCACCAGCAGAGCTAGCGGGAGAAGGAGCACAGATACGCAGTATTTT,CATSRASGRRSTDTQYF
.,TRBJ2-5,.,TRBV5-1,TGCGCCAGCAGCTTGGCCGAGGAGGGGGTGCTCTGGGAGCAGTACTTC,CASSLAEEGVLWEQYF
once,TRBJ2-2,.,TRBV19,TGTGCCAGTAGTGTCGGGGTTGCGAATACCGGGGAGCTGTTTTTT,CASSVGVANTGELFF
.,TRBJ1-2,.,TRBV18,TGTGCCAGCTCACCATCTGGGCCAGGTGGCTACACCTTC,CASSPSGPGGYTF
.,TRBJ1-5,TRBD1,TRBV18,TGTGCCAGCTCACCACTGGGACAGGGTAGCAATCAGCCCCAGCATTTT,CASSPLGQGSNQPQHF
.,TRBJ2-5,TRBD2,TRBV19,TGTGCCAGTAGTACTAGCGGGAGGGCTGAGACCCAGTACTTC,CASSTSGRAETQYF
.,TRBJ1-2,.,TRBV28,TGTGCCAGCACCCTTGGCCCGGATGGCTACACCTTC,CASTLGPDGYTF
.,TRBJ2-5,.,TRBV5-5,TGTGCCAGCAGCTTCTTGACTAGTTCCGTCGGGGGAGAGACCCAGTACTTC,CASSFLTSSVGGETQYF
.,TRBJ2-3,.,TRBV5-1,TGCGCCAGCAGCTCCGGACGGGAGTACACAGATACGCAGTATTTT,CASSSGREYTDTQYF
.,TRBJ2-3,.,TRBV7-9,TGTGCCAGCAGCTTAGTCATACTTGGGGTGCAGTATTTT,CASSLVILGVQYF
.,TRBJ2-4,.,TRBV29-1,TGCAGCGTTGAAAGGCAGGGAGTAAACATTCAGTACTTC,CSVERQGVNIQYF
.,TRBJ2-3,TRBD1,TRBV2,TGTGCCAGCAGTGTGGGGACAGAAGCAGATACGCAGTATTTT,CASSVGTEADTQYF
.,TRBJ1-1,.,TRBV5-1,TGCGCCAGCAGCTTGAGGCGGGGGGCGATCACTGAAGCTTTCTTT,CASSLRRGAITEAFF
.,TRBJ1-4,.,TRBV19,TGTGCCAGTAGTATACACAGAGAAAAACTGTTTTTT,CASSIHREKLFF
few,TRBJ1-2,.,TRBV4-1,TGCGCCAGCAGCCAAGAGACCCAGAATGGCTACACCTTC,CASSQETQNGYTF
.,TRBJ1-2,.,TRBV18,TGTGCCAGCTCACCGAGCCAGGATAACTATGGCTACACCTTC,CASSPSQDNYGYTF
.,TRBJ2-1,TRBD1,TRBV7-3,TGTGCCAGCAGCTTAACCGGGACAGGGGGTTACAATGAGCAGTTCTTC,CASSLTGTGGYNEQFF
.,TRBJ1-5,.,TRBV20-1,TGCAGTGCTGGCAATCAGCCCCAGCATTTT,CSAGNQPQHF
few,TRBJ1-6,TRBD1,TRBV7-9,TGTGCCAGCAGCCCCAGAGGAGGGGGCGGATCACCCCTCCACTTT,CASSPRGGGGSPLHF
.,TRBJ2-5,.,TRBV6-6,TGTGCCAGCAGTTACTCTCAGTTTGTAGAGACCCAGTACTTC,CASSYSQFVETQYF
.,TRBJ1-1,.,TRBV5-4,TGTGCCAGCAGCTTCCGGGGCACGAACACTGAAGCTTTCTTT,CASSFRGTNTEAFF
.,TRBJ1-2,TRBD1,TRBV2,TGTGCCAGCCTTCAGGGGGTTTATGGCTACACCTTC,CASLQGVYGYTF
.,TRBJ1-5,.,TRBV19,TGTGCCAGTAGTATAGGGTTCAATAGCAATCAGCCCCAGCATTTT,CASSIGFNSNQPQHF
.,TRBJ2-5,.,TRBV9,TGTGCCAGCAGCGTATCCGGTCAGACGGGTGAGACCCAGTACTTC,CASSVSGQTGETQYF
.,TRBJ2-3,TRBD2,TRBV2,TGTGCCAGCAGTGAAACCGGGGCGCGGGGGAGCACAGATACGCAGTATTTT,CASSETGARGSTDTQYF
.,TRBJ1-5,.,TRBV5-8,TGTGCCAGCAGCCCATGGGAGGGGTCTCAGGGCAATCAGCCCCAGCATTTT,CASSPWEGSQGNQPQHF
few,TRBJ2-2,TRBD2,TRBV19,TGTGCCAGTAGTTGGTTAGCGGGGGGTTCGCGCACCGGGGAGCTGTTTTTT,CASSWLAGGSRTGELFF
.,TRBJ1-4,.,TRBV4-1,TGCGCCAGCAGCCAAGAGCCCCGGAGGGCTAATGAAAAACTGTTTTTT,CASSQEPRRANEKLFF
few,TRBJ2-7,TRBD1,TRBV9,TGTGCCAGCAGCGTAGGGGTCGGGGACAGCTACGAGCAGTACTTC,CASSVGVGDSYEQYF
.,TRBJ2-7,.,TRBV6-1,TGTGCCAGCAGACAGTCCTACGAGCAGTACTTC,CASRQSYEQYF
.,TRBJ2-1,TRBD2,TRBV10-3,TGTGCCATCAGTTCTAGCGGGGGGGGTAATGAGCAGTTCTTC,CAISSSGGGNEQFF
.,TRBJ1-3,.,TRBV30,TGTGCTCAGGCGGTCGGAAACACCATATATTTT,CAQAVGNTIYF
.,TRBJ1-2,.,TRBV2,TGTGCCAGCACCCCCCTCCAGGTTGGCTACACCTTC,CASTPLQVGYTF
.,TRBJ2-2,TRBD2,TRBV7-7,TGTGCTAGCAGCTTAGCTAGCGGGACAAACACCGGGGAGCTGTTTTTT,CASSLASGTNTGELFF
.,TRBJ2-1,.,TRBV6-1,TGTGCCAGCAGTGATGTAGCTGTCGGCCCAAGGGAACAGTTCTTC,CASSDVAVGPREQFF
.,TRBJ1-5,.,TRBV19,TGTGCCAGTAGTATAGTTGGGCCACCACAGCCCCAGCATTTT,CASSIVGPPQPQHF
.,TRBJ1-6,.,TRBV7-3,TGTGCCAGCAGCTTACTCCCCAGGAGCCAGGGTTCACCCCTCCACTTT,CASSLLPRSQGSPLHF
.,TRBJ2-7,TRBD1,TRBV15,TGTGCCACCAGCAGAGATTTAGGGACAGTTGGCTACGAGCAGTACTTC,CATSRDLGTVGYEQYF
once,TRBJ2-7,TRBD1,TRBV29-1,TGCAGCGGTGAAGGTCGACAGGGGGTTGACGAGCAGTACTTC,CSGEGRQGVDEQYF
.,TRBJ2-2,.,TRBV14,TGTGCCAGCAGCCAAGGAGGAGGTCTAAGCCATCCCGGGGAGCTGTTTTTT,CASSQGGGLSHPGELFF
.,TRBJ2-2,.,TRBV7-6,TGTGCCAGCAGCTTAGACGCAGGGGTAGTAGCCGGGGAGCTGTTTTTT,CASSLDAGVVAGELFF
once,TRBJ2-2,.,TRBV29-1,TGCAGCGTCCGGGATGCCGGGGAGCTGTTTTTT,CSVRDAGELFF
.,TRBJ2-1,TRBD2,TRBV7-8,TGTGCCAGCAGCTCCCTAGCGGGAGGGCCCGGGAATGAGCAGTTCTTC,CASSSLAGGPGNEQFF
.,TRBJ2-1,.,TRBV27,TGTGCCAGCAGTTTAACGGTCAGGTCAAGCGTCTATGAGCAGTTCTTC,CASSLTVRSSVYEQFF